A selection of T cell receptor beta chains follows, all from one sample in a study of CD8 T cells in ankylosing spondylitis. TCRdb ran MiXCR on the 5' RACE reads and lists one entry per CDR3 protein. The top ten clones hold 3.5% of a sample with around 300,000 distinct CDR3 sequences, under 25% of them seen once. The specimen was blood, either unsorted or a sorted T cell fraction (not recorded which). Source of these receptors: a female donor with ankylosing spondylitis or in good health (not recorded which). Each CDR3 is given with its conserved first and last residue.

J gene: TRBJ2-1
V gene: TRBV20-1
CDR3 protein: CSVRPGNEQFF

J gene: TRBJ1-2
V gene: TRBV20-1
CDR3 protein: CSAPRNYGYTF

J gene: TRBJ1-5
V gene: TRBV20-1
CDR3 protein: CSARDQSSTGQPQHF

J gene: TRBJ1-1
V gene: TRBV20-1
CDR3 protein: CSARALSVGTAAFF

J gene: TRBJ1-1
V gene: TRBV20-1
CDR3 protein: CSASAWLEAFF

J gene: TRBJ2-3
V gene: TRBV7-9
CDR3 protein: CASSLAAGYSSTDTQYF

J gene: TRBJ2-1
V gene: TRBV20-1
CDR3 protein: CCARDLWRGRPRGEQFF

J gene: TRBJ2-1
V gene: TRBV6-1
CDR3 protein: CASSELGISYNEQFF

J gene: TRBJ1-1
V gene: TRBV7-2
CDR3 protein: CASSLLTGGTEAFF

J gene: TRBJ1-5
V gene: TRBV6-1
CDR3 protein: CASRDPGGNQPQHF

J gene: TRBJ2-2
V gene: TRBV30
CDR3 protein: CAGVSTHNTGELFF

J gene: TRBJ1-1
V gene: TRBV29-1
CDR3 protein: CSVVGAGRRTEAFF

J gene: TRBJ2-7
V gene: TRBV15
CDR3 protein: CATSAVLAGGEQYF

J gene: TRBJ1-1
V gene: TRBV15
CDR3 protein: CATSRELGLPVFF

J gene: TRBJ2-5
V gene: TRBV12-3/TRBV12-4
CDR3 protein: CASSLRAGTMETQYF

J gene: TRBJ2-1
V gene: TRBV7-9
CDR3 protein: CASSPRGAPENEQFF

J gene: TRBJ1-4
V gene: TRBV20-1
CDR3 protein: CSALGGGWEKLFF

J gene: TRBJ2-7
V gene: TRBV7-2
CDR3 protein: CASSLKIGYLYEQYF

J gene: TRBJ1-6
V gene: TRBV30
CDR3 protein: CAWSGDLYNSPLHF

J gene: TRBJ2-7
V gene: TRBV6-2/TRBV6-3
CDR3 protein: CASSALRREQYF

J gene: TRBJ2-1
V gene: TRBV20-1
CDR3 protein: CSAQGVLLAPDGNEQFF

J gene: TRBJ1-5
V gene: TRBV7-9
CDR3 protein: CASSLAGTGRQPQHF

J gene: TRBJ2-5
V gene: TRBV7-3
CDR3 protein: CASSLLREETQYF

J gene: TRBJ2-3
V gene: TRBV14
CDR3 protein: CASSRRLAGGPTSGTDTQYF

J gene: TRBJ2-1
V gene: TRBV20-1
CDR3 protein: CSAPPAVFWTSGKGNEQFF

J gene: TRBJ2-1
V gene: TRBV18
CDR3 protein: CASSPLTGRVGDEQFF

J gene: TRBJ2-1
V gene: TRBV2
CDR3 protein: CASSLGLGDEQFF

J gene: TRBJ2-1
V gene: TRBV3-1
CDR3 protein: CASSHLAGVPGDEQFF

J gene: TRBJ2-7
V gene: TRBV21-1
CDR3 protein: CASSKGWGNEQYF

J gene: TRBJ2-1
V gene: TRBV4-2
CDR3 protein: CASSPQGGTSGRNEQFF

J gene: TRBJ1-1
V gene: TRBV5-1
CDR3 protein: CASRHRDKDTEAFF

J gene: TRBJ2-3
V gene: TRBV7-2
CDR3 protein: CASSLGEIDTQYF

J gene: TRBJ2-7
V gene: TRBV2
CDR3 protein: CASSESTGTGGTYEQYF

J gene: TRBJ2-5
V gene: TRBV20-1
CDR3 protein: CSANMELAGTPQYF

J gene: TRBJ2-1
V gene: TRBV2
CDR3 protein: CASIEGLGNEQFF

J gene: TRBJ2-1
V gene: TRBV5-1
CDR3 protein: CASSPQGTSGQFF

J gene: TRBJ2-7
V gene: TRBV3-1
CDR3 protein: CASSQSLGYEQYF

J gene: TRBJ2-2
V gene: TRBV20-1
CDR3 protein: CSAKRGIDTGELFF

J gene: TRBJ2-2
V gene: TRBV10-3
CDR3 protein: CAISRQGNTGELFF

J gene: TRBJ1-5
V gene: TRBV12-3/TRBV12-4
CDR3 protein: CASGGPQPQHF

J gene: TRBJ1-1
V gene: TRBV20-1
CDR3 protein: CSGSRDTYMNTEAFF

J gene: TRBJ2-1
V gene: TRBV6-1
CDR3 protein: CASSPKRGSYNEQFF

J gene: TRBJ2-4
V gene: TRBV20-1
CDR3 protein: CSARHPLAGGGIQYF

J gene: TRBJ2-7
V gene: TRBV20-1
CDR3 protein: CSVAAGGVSEQYF

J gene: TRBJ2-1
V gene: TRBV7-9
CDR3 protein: CASSLNQLGQFF

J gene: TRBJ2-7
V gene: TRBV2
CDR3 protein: CASRALANKQYF

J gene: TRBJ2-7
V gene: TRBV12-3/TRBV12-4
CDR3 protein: CASTRTDYEQYF

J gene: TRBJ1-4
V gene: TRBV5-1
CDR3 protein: CASSFTEFRRSEKLFF

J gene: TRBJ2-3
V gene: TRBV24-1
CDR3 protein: CATSDPGRGGSDTQYF

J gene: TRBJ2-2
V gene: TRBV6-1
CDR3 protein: CASRPGRSDGELFF